This note documents a single T cell receptor (beta chain) sequence. This clonotype has only a few counts. What antigen it recognizes has not been identified. It has no much larger one-base neighbor in the sample; base qualities were not kept. TCR alpha and beta chain libraries were amplified separately from the second PCR step onward. Donor CMV status was determined by IFNgamma production from CD4+ T cells after overnight stimulation of fresh PBMCs with CMV viral lysate. CD4 T cells were positively selected using Miltenyi beads, after which CD8 T cells were positively selected from the CD4-negative fraction. Cells stained for CD3, CD4, CD8, CD45RA, CD27 and a live/dead dye were sorted on a BD Aria II into four subsets by CD45RA and CD27. A few healthy volunteers provided blood, and the blood of each volunteer was split into CD4 and CD8 T cells and then into four differentiation subsets. Approximately 120 ml of peripheral blood was collected from each donor, and PBMC were isolated by Ficoll-Paque PLUS density-gradient centrifugation. After sorting, cells were lysed in RLT buffer, RNA was extracted using a Qiagen RNeasy kit, and the extracted RNA was stored at -80 degrees C.

The method was UMI-ligation and nested PCR. An equimolar mix of two oligonucleotides covering both TRBC1 and TRBC2 was used as the beta constant-region primer. A single-stranded oligonucleotide bearing the SP2 primer plus a 12-nucleotide UMI was ligated onto the 3' end of the cDNA by T4 RNA ligase 1. The ligated cDNA went through four rounds of PCR with nested alpha and beta constant-region primers together with the SP2 primer. The ligation reaction was incubated at 16°C for about 20-24 hours. PCR2 was usually performed as a SYBR Green qPCR and halted at a preset threshold so that over-amplification would not occur. Agencourt AMPure XP magnetic beads were used for all purifications after the first. Library quantification was done by Qubit, followed by a TapeStation check on which the main peak was expected at around 650 bp. Pooled libraries were sequenced on an Illumina MiSeq using v2 2x251 paired-end kits, and typically roughly 0.85-2.1 million reads were obtained per sample. Each sample library was pooled at 4 nM, and roughly 4.5-8% PhiX was included to improve cluster recognition. The authors' pipeline ran thus. Using tag matching that tolerated one base-pair mismatch, Decombinator assigned V and J genes to FASTQ reads that had been processed by Demultiplexor. Collapsinator relied on UMIs to fix sequencing errors as well as frequency errors caused by PCR heterogeneity. CDR3Translator translated TCRs and extracted CDR3s from the conserved cysteine to the FGXG phenylalanine, flagging non-productive sequences. Repertoires were subsampled to equal numbers of UMI-defined TCRs before Gini, Shannon entropy and inverse Simpson indices were calculated. Clonotype abundance distributions were fitted to a power law by maximum likelihood within the linear range. Similar UMI counts, unique TCR numbers and clonal distributions were obtained with the pipeline and with MIGEC on one naive CD8 sample. One analysis removed from the naive repertoire any naive TCRs that were also found in any memory subset from the same donor. A set of 6,000 to 8,000 CMV-associated CDR3 sequences, compiled from VDJdb and a published dataset, was used to search the repertoires. TCRdb ran its own pipeline on the public reads, namely fastp trimming at Q25 and MiXCR clone calling, and kept in-frame beta chains. Each record represents a unique CDR3 protein, reported with the most common genes and DNA among its rows. The V and J calls and clone size are TCRdb's, not the authors'. A total of about 150,000 distinct CDR3 sequences appear in this sample, around 15% of them only once. The top ten constitute roughly 0.13% of the sample.

The record originates from a study of naive and memory T cell subsets (dated by TCRdb to about 2017). With regard to the full study: Sorted naive and memory T cell subsets from peripheral blood were analyzed in the study using a UMI-based, open-source pipeline for TCR alpha and beta sequencing. The results of the functional CMV T cell responses matched the IgG serology results in every case. RNA was DNase-treated and reverse transcribed with TCR constant-region primers, mostly using SuperScript III. Paper-wide results and their limitations: Once error correction was done, more than 90% of naive TCR sequences showed up just once, which made the naive abundance distributions much steeper than those of the memory subsets. TCR abundance followed a power law with an exponent that was different for naive and memory subsets but consistent across the three individuals. In both CD4 and CD8 cells, the Gini index increased while Shannon and inverse Simpson diversity decreased from naive through CM, EM and EMRA. The repertoire findings for the naive and memory subsets could not be validated, as no ground truth was available. Naive repertoires, especially CD8, contained a few larger clonotypes, possibly memory cells re-expressing CD45RA. RNA-based TCR counts may be affected by expression changes linked to T cell activation and differentiation. Clonotypes were defined as single alpha or beta chain sequences, not paired alpha/beta receptors.

The CDR1 and CDR2 encoded by the germline V gene are KGHDR and SFDVKD. Between the V and J ends, shortened by 5 bases and 5 bases respectively, the junction contains 14 bases. The cysteine opens and the phenylalanine closes a CDR3 of 14 amino acids. CDR3 DNA only is kept here, 42 bases in frame from base 1. Rearrangement joined TRBV24-1 to TRBJ2-5; there is no confident call for the D gene. This clonotype originated in a human donor in good health. Input material: naive CD4+ T cells from blood. Reading the label with the study, this specimen's cell subset or site is: naive T cells, CD45RA high CD27+. The sequenced DNA is TGTGCCACCAGTGCCCCATCGACCCCGGAGACCCAGTACTTC. Translated, it reads CATSAPSTPETQYF.